This T cell receptor beta chain was documented in a study of early T cells in non-severe SARS-CoV-2 infection. Whole-study findings and limits: VDJdb matching skewed toward anti-spike CD8 responses, missing private and CD4 specificities.

V lost 6 bases to trimming and J lost 8 bases; unmatched junction nucleotides: 6. The CDR3 runs to 12 residues. Germline CDR1 SQVTM, CDR2 ANQGSEA. Worth noting for this clonotype: As yet, its antigen is unknown.

Separate cDNA molecules each had unique molecular identifiers attached to them. A single record per CDR3 protein comes from TCRdb applying MiXCR to the 5' RACE reads. The sample shows about 60,000 distinct CDR3 sequences, roughly a tenth of them seen only once. The sequenced material came from whole blood. This clonotype was sampled from an adult who was a healthcare worker with PCR-confirmed SARS-CoV-2 infection or an uninfected control (not recorded which). This chain joins TRBV29-1 and TRBJ2-1, with 8 bases lining up with TRBD1. CDR3 protein: CSVDGQGDEQFF. The CDR3 region has the DNA TGCAGCGTAGACGGACAGGGCGATGAGCAGTTCTTC.